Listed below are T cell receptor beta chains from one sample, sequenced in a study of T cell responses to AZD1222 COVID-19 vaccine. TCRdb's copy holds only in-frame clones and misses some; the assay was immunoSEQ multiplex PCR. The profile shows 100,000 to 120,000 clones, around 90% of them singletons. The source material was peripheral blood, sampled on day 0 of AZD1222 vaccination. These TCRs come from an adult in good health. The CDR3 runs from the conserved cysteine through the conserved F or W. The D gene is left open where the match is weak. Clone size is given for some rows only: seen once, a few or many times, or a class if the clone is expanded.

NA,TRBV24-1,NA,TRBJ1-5,TGTGCCACCAGTGCCTCCCAAGAATTTGGGCCCCAGCATTTT,CATSASQEFGPQHF
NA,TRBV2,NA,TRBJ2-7,TGTGCCAGCAGTGGGACAGACTACGTGCAGTACTTC,CASSGTDYVQYF
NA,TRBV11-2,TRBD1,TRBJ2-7,TGTGCCAGCAGTGCGAGACAGGGCCTCCACGAGCAGTACTTC,CASSARQGLHEQYF
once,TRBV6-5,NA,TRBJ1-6,TGTGCCAGCAGTCCCCGGGAAGGGGGAGGTTCACCCCTCCACTTT,CASSPREGGGSPLHF
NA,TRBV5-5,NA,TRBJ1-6,TGTGGTAGTGGGGCAGGTAATTCACCCCTCCACTTT,CGSGAGNSPLHF
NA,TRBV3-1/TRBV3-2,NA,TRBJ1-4,TGTGCCAGCAGCCAAGATGACACCCTTAATGAAAAACTGTTTTTT,CASSQDDTLNEKLFF
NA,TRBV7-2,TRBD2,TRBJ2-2,TGTGCCAGCAGCCTGGCGCTCCGACTAGCGGGGGGGACCGGGGAGCTGTTTTTT,CASSLALRLAGGTGELFF
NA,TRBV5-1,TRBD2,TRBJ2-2,TGCGCCAGCAGCTTGAGCGGGGTGAACACCGGGGAGCTGTTTTTT,CASSLSGVNTGELFF
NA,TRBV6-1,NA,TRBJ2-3,TGTGCCAGCACCCGTCCGGGGACTAGCACAGATACGCAGTATTTT,CASTRPGTSTDTQYF
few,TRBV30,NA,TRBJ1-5,TGTGCCTGGAGAGTAAAGGGAGGAGTCAATCAGCCCCAGCATTTT,CAWRVKGGVNQPQHF
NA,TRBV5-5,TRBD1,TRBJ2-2,TGTGCCAGCAGCTTAGGACAGGGCATAGGGGAGCTGTTTTTT,CASSLGQGIGELFF
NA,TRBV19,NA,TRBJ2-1,TGTGCCAGTAGTTCAGGACTGAGCTCCTACAATGAGCAGTTCTTC,CASSSGLSSYNEQFF
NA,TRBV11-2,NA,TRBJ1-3,TGTGCCAGCAGCGCCTATCCTATGGCGGACAGTGGAAACACCATATATTTT,CASSAYPMADSGNTIYF
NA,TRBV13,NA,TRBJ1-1,TGTGCCAGCAGCTTAACGGACAGCTACACTGAAGCTTTCTTT,CASSLTDSYTEAFF
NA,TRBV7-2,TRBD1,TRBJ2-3,TGTGCCAGCAGCTTAGCGGACAGGGGTACGCAGTATTTT,CASSLADRGTQYF
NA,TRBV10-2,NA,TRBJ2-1,TGCGCCAGCAGTGAGTCGGGGGATGAGCAGTTCTTC,CASSESGDEQFF
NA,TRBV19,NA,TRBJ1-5,TGTGCCAGTAGTATGTCTACTAGATATAGCAATCAGCCCCAGCATTTT,CASSMSTRYSNQPQHF
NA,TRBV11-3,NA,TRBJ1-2,TGTGCCAGCAGCCCCCGGAATGCGGGGGTATATGGCTACACCTTC,CASSPRNAGVYGYTF
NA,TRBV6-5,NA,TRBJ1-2,TGTGCCAGCCTCCCTCAGTTGCTTAATAACTATGGCTACACCTTC,CASLPQLLNNYGYTF
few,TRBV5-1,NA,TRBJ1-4,TGCGCCAGCAGTCTACAGACCACTAATGAAAAACTGTTTTTT,CASSLQTTNEKLFF
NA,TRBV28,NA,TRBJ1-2,TGTGCCAGCACCCTCGGGGGTCGACACTATGGCTACACCTTC,CASTLGGRHYGYTF
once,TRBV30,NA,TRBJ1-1,TGTGCCTGGAGGGAGGACGGTCAGAACACTGAAGCTTTCTTT,CAWREDGQNTEAFF
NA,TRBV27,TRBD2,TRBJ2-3,TGTGCCAGCAGAAGACTAGCGGGGGGCGGAGATACGCAGTATTTT,CASRRLAGGGDTQYF